This T cell receptor (beta chain) was obtained from a study of blood T cell repertoires in COVID-19. TCRdb's copy holds only in-frame clones and misses some; the assay was immunoSEQ multiplex PCR. The sample includes fewer than 250,000 clones, 85% of them seen just once. Germline V CDR1 and CDR2: SGHVS, FQNEAQ. The CDR3 is 16 amino acids. V dropped 2 bases and J dropped 5 bases, with 16 bases sitting between them. Which cohort a participant joined came from the clinical history participants gave. The chain recombines TRBV7-8 with TRBJ2-1, with D perhaps matching TRBD2 (7 bases). Sequences were obtained from PBMCs or T cells enriched from blood (not recorded which). This TCR derives from a woman between 50 and 59 years old with acute COVID-19. CDR3 amino acids: CASSLRGGRYDNEQFF. The CDR3 DNA is TGTGCCAGCAGCTTACGCGGGGGCAGGTATGACAATGAGCAGTTCTTC.